Following are 21 T cell receptor beta chains from one sample sequenced in a study of blood T cell repertoires in COVID-19. The assay was immunoSEQ multiplex PCR, and TCRdb's table has in-frame clones only and misses some. The data contain about 390,000 clones, approximately 87% of them singletons. The sample comprised PBMCs or T cells enriched from blood (not recorded which). The receptors here all came from a woman in her fifties or sixties who had recovered from COVID-19.

Only a few counts were recorded for this clone. V and J are TRBV2 and TRBJ2-5, with no clear D. From germline, CDR1 is SNHLY and CDR2 FYNNEI. V shed 7 bases and J shed 0 bases, with 6 bases lying between them. The CDR3 is 12 residues long. CDR3 region: CASTGDQETQYF. The DNA of the CDR3 is TGTGCCAGCACAGGCGACCAAGAGACCCAGTACTTC.

V usage is TRBV11-1 and J usage is TRBJ1-6, with D uncertain. Per the germline V gene, CDR1 is SGHAT and CDR2 is FQDESV (reference sequence). This CDR3 region has 16 residues. The V gene lost 1 base and the J gene lost 6 bases, with 13 bases spanning the gap. The CDR3 nucleotides are TGTGCCAGCAGCTTAGAATTCGGGGTGATTAATTCACCCCTCCACTTT. This gives the protein CASSLEFGVINSPLHF.

The CDR3 DNA reads TGTGCCAGTAGTAAGTCCGGGAACACTGAAGCTTTCTTT. This translates into CASSKSGNTEAFF. The gene calls are TRBV19 and TRBJ1-1, with D unclear. Trimming pared 4 bases from V and 1 base from J, leaving 7 bases between. This CDR3 comprises 13 residues. Germline V lookup: CDR1 LNHDA, CDR2 SQIVND (reference sequence).

This chain uses TRBV2 with TRBJ1-2, with a weak D call TRBD1 (6 bases). V lost 4 bases, J lost 14 bases, and 20 bases lay in between. The germline CDR1 and CDR2 sequences are SNHLY and FYNNEI. This CDR3 is built from 13 residues. In DNA, the CDR3 is TGTGCCAGCAGTGGGGGGCAGGATCTCCCCCTAACCTTC. Translation: CASSGGQDLPLTF.

Only a few counts were recorded for this clone. The J gene is TRBJ1-2, the V gene TRBV5-6, with 9 bases matching TRBD1. Germline V gene sequence: CDR1 SGHDT, CDR2 YYEEEE. This CDR3 is 16 amino acids long. V gave up 1 base and J gave up 3 bases; unmatched junction bases: 7. The CDR3 loop is CASSLTGGAEDYGYTF. CDR3 DNA sequence: TGTGCCAGCAGCTTGACAGGGGGCGCGGAGGACTATGGCTACACCTTC.

The V and J genes are TRBV6-5 and TRBJ2-5; 8 nucleotides align to TRBD2. This CDR3 region has 15 residues. The J segment lost 7 bases and the V segment lost 0 bases, leaving 7 bases of the junction unmatched. Germline V gene lookup returns CDR1 MNHEY and CDR2 SVGAGI. The DNA for the CDR3 is TGTGCCAGCAGTTACTCGCGCGGGGGGAGGGGGACCCAGTACTTC. This gives the protein CASSYSRGGRGTQYF.

The rearrangement joins TRBV29-1 to TRBJ1-2; the D gene is possibly TRBD1 (6 bases). The V end lost 4 bases, the J end lost 3 bases, and 21 bases lay between the germline ends. The CDR3 spans 16 residues. CDR1 and CDR2 (germline): SQVTM, ANQGSEA. CDR3 sequence: CSVVMAGDLADYGYTF. The CDR3 DNA sequence: TGCAGCGTTGTCATGGCAGGGGATTTAGCAGACTATGGCTACACCTTC.

The chain couples TRBV7-6 to TRBJ2-3; D perhaps matches TRBD1 (7 bases). CDR1 and CDR2 (germline): SGHVS, FNYEAQ. V lost 2 bases and J lost 5, with 14 bases in between. The CDR3 is 15 residues long. The CDR3 coding sequence is TGTGCCAGCAGCTTAAGGCCAGGGGGGAGAGATACGCAGTATTTT. This translates into CASSLRPGGRDTQYF.

This clone was counted only a few times. The chain carries TRBV3-1 (or the pseudogene TRBV3-2) and TRBJ1-2; D uncertain. Looked up from germline, CDR1 is LGHDT and CDR2 is YNNKEL (reference sequence). The CDR3 has 12 amino acids. Between the trimmed V and J ends, which lost 1 base and 7 bases, there was a span of 7 bases. CDR3 DNA sequence: TGTGCCAGCAGCCAAGGACTGAGTGGCTACACCTTC. Protein sequence: CASSQGLSGYTF.

CDR3 DNA sequence: TGTGCCAGCAGCCCCGACACAGGGGCTGGGGCCAACGTCCTGACTTTC. It translates to CASSPDTGAGANVLTF. This chain links TRBV7-9 with TRBJ2-6; 7 nucleotides line up with TRBD1. The CDR3 spans 16 residues. In germline, CDR1 is SEHNR, CDR2 FQNEAQ (reference sequence). Trimming took 5 bases from V and 2 from J; bases not matched to a gene: 6.

The gene calls are TRBV10-3 and TRBJ2-3; 9 bases map to TRBD2. Unmatched junction bases numbered 5, after V lost 0 bases and J lost 4 bases. Germline lookup yields CDR1 ENHRY and CDR2 SYGVKD. This CDR3 is built from 16 residues. The CDR3 nucleotides read TGTGCCATCAGTGAGTCCCTAGCGGGGTGGTCAGATACGCAGTATTTT. Protein sequence: CAISESLAGWSDTQYF.

This chain uses TRBV27 with TRBJ1-1; possible D gene TRBD1, 5 bases. V lost 1 base, J lost 2 bases, and 11 bases lay in between. This CDR3 has 15 residues. From germline, CDR1 is MNHEY and CDR2 SMNVEV (reference sequence). For the CDR3, the DNA is TGTGCCAGCAGTTTATTGGACAAACTAAACACTGAAGCTTTCTTT. Translation gives CASSLLDKLNTEAFF.

V gene TRBV5-1 combines with J gene TRBJ2-3, with 11 bases that match TRBD2. With 0 bases clipped from V and 4 bases from J, the junction kept 4 bases outside the gene matches. Per the germline V gene, CDR1 is SGHRS and CDR2 is YFSETQ. This CDR3 has 16 residues. CDR3 nucleotide sequence: TGCGCCAGCAGCTTGGGGGGGACTAGCGGAGCAGATACGCAGTATTTT. This gives the protein CASSLGGTSGADTQYF.

V and J are TRBV18 and TRBJ2-1, with D unclear. Germline V gene sequence: CDR1 KGHSH, CDR2 LQKENI. This CDR3 comprises 13 residues. Trimming removed 4 bases from V and 4 bases from J, with 8 bases in between. The CDR3 nucleotides read TGTGCCAGCTCACTAGTCGCATACAATGAGCAGTTCTTC. This encodes CASSLVAYNEQFF.

This clone was detected a few times. The chain carries TRBV25-1 and TRBJ1-1; D is undetermined. CDR1 is MGHDK, CDR2 SYGVNS, per germline. This CDR3 has 13 amino acids. V dropped 8 bases and J dropped 0 bases, with 10 bases sitting between them. The CDR3 loop is CASSGRVNTEAFF. CDR3 nucleotide sequence: TGTGCCAGCTCGGGTCGGGTGAACACTGAAGCTTTCTTT.

The chain carries TRBV7-2 and TRBJ2-7; 7 bases map to TRBD1. Germline-derived CDR1 and CDR2 are SGHTA and FQGNSA. The CDR3 consists of 16 residues. V shed 4 bases, J shed 2 bases, and the junction held 11 bases outside the gene matches. The DNA of the CDR3 is TGTGCCAGCAGCTCTTCGACAGGGCCTCTAACCTACGAGCAGTACTTC. Its protein product is CASSSSTGPLTYEQYF.

J is TRBJ1-6 and V is TRBV18, with unresolved D. The CDR3 covers 14 residues. The V end was cut by 3 bases, the J end by 6 bases, with 9 bases between. Per the germline V gene, CDR1 is KGHSH and CDR2 is LQKENI. The CDR3 sequence is CASSPAEGNSPLHF. The CDR3 DNA reads as TGTGCCAGCTCACCCGCGGAGGGTAATTCACCCCTCCACTTT. Variable domain in full (rest from reference TRBV18 and TRBJ1-6): NAGVMQNPRHLVRRRGQEARLRCSPMKGHSHVYWYRQLPEEGLKFMVYLQKENIIDESGMPKERFSAEFPKEGPSILRIQQVVRGDSAAYFCASSPAEGNSPLHFGNGTRLTVT.

Note on this clone: At one end the junction does not follow the germline gene, possibly because of a read error. The chain uses TRBV29-1 and TRBJ1-2, with 9 positions matching TRBD1. The CDR3 runs 14 residues. The germline gives CDR1 SQVTM, CDR2 ANQGSEA. DNA of the CDR3: TGCAGCGTGGAAGGGACAGGGTATCCCTATGGCTACACCTTC. The encoded protein is CSVEGTGYPYGYTF.

The chain combines TRBV5-8 with TRBJ1-1; TRBD1 aligns across 8 bases. Unmatched junction bases numbered 15, after V lost 9 bases and J lost 5 bases. Germline assignment: CDR1 SGHTS and CDR2 YDEGEE. The CDR3 is made up of 15 amino acids. CDR3 protein: CAIPGQAASRTEAFF. In nucleotides, the CDR3 is TGTGCCATACCGGGACAGGCAGCTTCCAGGACTGAAGCTTTCTTT.

The CDR3 reads CASSSGDRGNQPQHF. The CDR3 coding sequence is TGTGCCAGTAGTAGCGGAGATAGAGGCAATCAGCCCCAGCATTTT. This chain links TRBV19 with TRBJ1-5; unclear D gene. Germline V gene lookup returns CDR1 LNHDA and CDR2 SQIVND (reference sequence). V shed 4 bases and J shed 2 bases, with 12 bases lying between them. The CDR3 sequence is 15 residues long.

The chain couples TRBV11-3 to TRBJ1-2; D is unresolved. V was trimmed by 5 bases and J by 4 bases, leaving 2 bases between them. Germline loops: CDR1 SGHNT, CDR2 YENEEA. This CDR3 region has 10 residues. The CDR3 DNA reads TGTGCCAGCAGCCTCTATGGCTACACCTTC. Translating gives CASSLYGYTF.